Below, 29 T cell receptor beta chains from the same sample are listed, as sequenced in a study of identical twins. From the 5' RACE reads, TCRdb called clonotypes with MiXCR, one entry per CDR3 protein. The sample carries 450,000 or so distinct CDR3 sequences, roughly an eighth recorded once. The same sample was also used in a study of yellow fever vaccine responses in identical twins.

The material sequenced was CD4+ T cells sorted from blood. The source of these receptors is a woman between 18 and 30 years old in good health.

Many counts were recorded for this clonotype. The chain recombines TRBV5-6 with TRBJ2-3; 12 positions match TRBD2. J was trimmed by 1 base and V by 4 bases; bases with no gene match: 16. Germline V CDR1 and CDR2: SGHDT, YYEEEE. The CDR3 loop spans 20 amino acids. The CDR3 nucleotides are TGTGCCAGCAGCCCTCGACCTACTAGCGGGGGGTTTGTCGGCACAGATACGCAGTATTTT. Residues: CASSPRPTSGGFVGTDTQYF.

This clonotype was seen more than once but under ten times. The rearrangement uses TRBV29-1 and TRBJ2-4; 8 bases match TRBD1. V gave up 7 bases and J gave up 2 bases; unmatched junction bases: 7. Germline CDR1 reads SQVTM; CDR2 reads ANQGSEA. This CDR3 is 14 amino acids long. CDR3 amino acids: CSARDRQTKNIQYF. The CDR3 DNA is TGCAGCGCCCGGGACAGGCAAACCAAAAACATTCAGTACTTC.

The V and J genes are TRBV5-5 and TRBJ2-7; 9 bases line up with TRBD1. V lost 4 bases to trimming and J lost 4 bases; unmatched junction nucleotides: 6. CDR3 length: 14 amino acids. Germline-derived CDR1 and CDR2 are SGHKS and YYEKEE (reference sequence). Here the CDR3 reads CASSPGQGRYEQYF. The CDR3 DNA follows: TGTGCCAGCAGCCCGGGACAGGGACGTTACGAGCAGTACTTC.

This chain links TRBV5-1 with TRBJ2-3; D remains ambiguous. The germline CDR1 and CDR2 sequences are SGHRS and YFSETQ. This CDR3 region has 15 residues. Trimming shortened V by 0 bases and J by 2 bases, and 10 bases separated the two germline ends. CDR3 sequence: CASSLGGWDTDTQYF. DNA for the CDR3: TGCGCCAGCAGCTTGGGGGGTTGGGACACAGATACGCAGTATTTT.

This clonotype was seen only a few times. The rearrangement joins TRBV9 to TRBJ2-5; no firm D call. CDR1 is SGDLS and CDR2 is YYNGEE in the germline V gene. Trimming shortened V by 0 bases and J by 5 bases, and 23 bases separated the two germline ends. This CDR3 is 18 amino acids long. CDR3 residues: CASSVEGMGSHGQETQYF. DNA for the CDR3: TGTGCCAGCAGCGTAGAGGGTATGGGCAGCCACGGTCAGGAGACCCAGTACTTC.

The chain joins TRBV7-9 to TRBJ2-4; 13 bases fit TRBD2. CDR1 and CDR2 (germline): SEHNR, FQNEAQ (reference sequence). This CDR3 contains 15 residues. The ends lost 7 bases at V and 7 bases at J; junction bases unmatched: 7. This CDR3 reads CASTRTSGSGNIQYF. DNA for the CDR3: TGTGCCAGCACCCGGACTAGCGGGAGTGGGAACATTCAGTACTTC.

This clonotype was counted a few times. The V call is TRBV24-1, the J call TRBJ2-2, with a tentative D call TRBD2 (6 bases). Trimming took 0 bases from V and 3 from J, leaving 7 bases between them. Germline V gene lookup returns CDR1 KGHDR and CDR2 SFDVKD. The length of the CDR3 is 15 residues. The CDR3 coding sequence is TGTGCCACCAGTGATTTGCCGGGGGACACCGGGGAGCTGTTTTTT. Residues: CATSDLPGDTGELFF.

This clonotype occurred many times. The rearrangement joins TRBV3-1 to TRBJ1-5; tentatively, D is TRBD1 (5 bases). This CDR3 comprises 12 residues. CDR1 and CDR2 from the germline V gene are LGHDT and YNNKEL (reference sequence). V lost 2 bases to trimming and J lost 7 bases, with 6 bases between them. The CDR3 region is CASSQQGQPQHF. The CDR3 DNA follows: TGTGCCAGCAGCCAACAGGGACAGCCCCAGCATTTT.

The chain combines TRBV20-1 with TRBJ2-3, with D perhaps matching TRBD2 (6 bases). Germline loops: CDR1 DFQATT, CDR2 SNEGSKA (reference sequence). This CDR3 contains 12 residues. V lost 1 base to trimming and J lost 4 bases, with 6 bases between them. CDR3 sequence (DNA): TGCAGTGCTAGAGGGGAGGCAGATACGCAGTATTTT. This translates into CSARGEADTQYF.

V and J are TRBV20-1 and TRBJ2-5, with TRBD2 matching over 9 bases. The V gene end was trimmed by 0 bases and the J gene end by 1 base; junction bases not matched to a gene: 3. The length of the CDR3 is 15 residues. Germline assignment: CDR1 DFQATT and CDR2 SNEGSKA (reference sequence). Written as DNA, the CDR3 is TGCAGTGCTAGAGATCAAGCGGGAGGCCAAGAGACCCAGTACTTC. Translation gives CSARDQAGGQETQYF.

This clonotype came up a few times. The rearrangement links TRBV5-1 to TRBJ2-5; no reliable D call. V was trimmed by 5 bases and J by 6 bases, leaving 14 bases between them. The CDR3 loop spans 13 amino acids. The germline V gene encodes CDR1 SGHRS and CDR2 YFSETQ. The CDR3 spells CASRLGSGQTQYF. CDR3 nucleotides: TGCGCCAGCAGACTCGGGTCAGGACAGACCCAGTACTTC.

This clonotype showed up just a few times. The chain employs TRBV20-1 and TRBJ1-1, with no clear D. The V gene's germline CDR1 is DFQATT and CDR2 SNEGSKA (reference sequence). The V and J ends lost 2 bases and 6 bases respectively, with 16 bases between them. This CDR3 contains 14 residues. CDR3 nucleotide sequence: TGCAGTGCTAGACCCGACCCCCGTCGGGCTGAAGCTTTCTTT. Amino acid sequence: CSARPDPRRAEAFF.

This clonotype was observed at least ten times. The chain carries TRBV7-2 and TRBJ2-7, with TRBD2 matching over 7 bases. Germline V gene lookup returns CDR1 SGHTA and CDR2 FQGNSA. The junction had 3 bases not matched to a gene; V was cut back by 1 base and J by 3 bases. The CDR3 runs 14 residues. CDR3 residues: CASSLGPGGYEQYF. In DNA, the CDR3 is TGTGCCAGCAGCTTAGGTCCGGGGGGCTACGAGCAGTACTTC.

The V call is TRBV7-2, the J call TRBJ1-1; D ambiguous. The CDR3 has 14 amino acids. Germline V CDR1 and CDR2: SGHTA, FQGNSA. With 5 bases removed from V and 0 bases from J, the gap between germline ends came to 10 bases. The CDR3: CASSPEELNTEAFF. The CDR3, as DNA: TGTGCCAGCAGCCCGGAGGAATTGAACACTGAAGCTTTCTTT.

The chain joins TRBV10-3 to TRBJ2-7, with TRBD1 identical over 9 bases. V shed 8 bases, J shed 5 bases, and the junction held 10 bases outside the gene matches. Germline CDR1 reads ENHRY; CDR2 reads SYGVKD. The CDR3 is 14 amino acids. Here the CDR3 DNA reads TGTGCCATCGCTCCGGGACAGGGATTAAACGAGCAGTACTTC. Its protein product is CAIAPGQGLNEQYF.

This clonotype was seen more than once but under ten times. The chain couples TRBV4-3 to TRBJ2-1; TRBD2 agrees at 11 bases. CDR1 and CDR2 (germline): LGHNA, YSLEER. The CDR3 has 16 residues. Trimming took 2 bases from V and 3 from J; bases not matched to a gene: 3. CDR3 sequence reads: CASSQLAGGGYNEQFF. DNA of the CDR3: TGCGCCAGCAGCCAACTAGCGGGAGGCGGCTACAATGAGCAGTTCTTC.

The CDR3 DNA reads TGTGCCACCAGCAGTGCGGGGGCGGGTGATACGCAGTATTTT. Translation gives CATSSAGAGDTQYF. The chain uses TRBV15 and TRBJ2-3, with a possible D match to TRBD2 (7 bases). CDR3 length: 14 residues. From germline, CDR1 is LNHNV and CDR2 YYDKDF (reference sequence). Trimming shortened V by 3 bases and J by 6 bases, and 13 bases separated the two germline ends.

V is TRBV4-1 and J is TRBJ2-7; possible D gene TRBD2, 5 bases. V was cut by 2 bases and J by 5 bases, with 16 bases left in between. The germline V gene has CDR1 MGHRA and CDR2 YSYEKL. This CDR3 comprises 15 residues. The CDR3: CASSQHGMASDEQYF. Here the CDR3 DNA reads TGCGCCAGCAGCCAACACGGGATGGCGAGCGACGAGCAGTACTTC.

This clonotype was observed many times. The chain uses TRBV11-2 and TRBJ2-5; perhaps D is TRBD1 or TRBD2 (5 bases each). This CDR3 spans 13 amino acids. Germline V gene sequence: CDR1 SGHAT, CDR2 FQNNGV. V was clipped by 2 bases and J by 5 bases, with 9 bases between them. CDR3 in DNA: TGTGCCAGCAGCTTACGGGGCAGGGAGACCCAGTACTTC. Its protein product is CASSLRGRETQYF.

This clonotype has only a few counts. DNA for the CDR3: TGTGCCAGCAGCCAAAGGGACAGCCCCTATGGCTACACCTTC. Its translation is CASSQRDSPYGYTF. The chain joins TRBV14 to TRBJ1-2, with TRBD1 identical over 7 bases. Germline CDR1 SGHDN, CDR2 FVKESK. This CDR3 comprises 14 residues. With 2 bases clipped from V and 4 bases from J, the junction kept 4 bases outside the gene matches.

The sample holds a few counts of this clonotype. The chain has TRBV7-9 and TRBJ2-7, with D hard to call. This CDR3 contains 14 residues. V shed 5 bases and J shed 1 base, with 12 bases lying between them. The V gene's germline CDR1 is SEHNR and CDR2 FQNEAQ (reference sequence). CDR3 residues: CASSLYQISYEQYF. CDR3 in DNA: TGTGCCAGCAGCCTATACCAGATTTCCTACGAGCAGTACTTC.

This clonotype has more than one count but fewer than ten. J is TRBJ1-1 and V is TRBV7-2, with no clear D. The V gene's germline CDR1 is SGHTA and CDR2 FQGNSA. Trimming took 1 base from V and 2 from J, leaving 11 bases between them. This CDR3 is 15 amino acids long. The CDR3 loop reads CASSLGLGVNTEAFF. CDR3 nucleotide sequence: TGTGCCAGCAGCTTAGGGTTGGGAGTTAACACTGAAGCTTTCTTT.

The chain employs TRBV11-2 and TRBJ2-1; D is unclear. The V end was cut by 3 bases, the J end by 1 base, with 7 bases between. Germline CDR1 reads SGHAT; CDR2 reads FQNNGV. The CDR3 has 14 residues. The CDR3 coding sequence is TGTGCCAGCAGCTTCGACCCGTCCTACAATGAGCAGTTCTTC. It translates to CASSFDPSYNEQFF.

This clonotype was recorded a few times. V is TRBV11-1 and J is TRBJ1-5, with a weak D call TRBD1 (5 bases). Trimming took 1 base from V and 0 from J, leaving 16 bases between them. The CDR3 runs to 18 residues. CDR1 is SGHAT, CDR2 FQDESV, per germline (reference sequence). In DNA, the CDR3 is TGTGCCAGCAGCTTAGTAATAGGGGTTCAGGGTAGCAATCAGCCCCAGCATTTT. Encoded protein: CASSLVIGVQGSNQPQHF.

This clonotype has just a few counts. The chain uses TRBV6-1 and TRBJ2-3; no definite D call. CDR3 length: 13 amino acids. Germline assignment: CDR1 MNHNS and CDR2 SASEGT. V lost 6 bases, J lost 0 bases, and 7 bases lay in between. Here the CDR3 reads CASRAPSTDTQYF. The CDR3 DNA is TGTGCCAGCAGGGCACCAAGCACAGATACGCAGTATTTT.

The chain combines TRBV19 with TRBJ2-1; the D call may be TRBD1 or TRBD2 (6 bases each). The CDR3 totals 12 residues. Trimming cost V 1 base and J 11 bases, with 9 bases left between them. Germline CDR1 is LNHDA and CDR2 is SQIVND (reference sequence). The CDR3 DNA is TGTGCCAGTAGTATAGTACGGGGGCAGCAGTTCTTC. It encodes CASSIVRGQQFF. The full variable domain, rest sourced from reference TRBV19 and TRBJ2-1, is DGGITQSPKYLFRKEGQNVTLSCEQNLNHDAMYWYRQDPGQGLRLIYYSQIVNDFQKGDIAEGYSVSREKKESFPLTVTSAQKNPTAFYLCASSIVRGQQFFGPGTRLTVL.

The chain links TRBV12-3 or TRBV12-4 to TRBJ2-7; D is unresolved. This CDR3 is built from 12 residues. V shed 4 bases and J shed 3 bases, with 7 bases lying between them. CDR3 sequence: CASSSNGYEQYF. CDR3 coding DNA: TGTGCCAGCAGTTCCAATGGCTACGAGCAGTACTTC.

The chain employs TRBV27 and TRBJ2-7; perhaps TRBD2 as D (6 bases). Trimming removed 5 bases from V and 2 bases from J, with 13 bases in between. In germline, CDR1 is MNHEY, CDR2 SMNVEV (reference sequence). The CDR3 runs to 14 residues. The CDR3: CASSRIGGTYEQYF. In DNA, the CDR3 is TGTGCCAGCAGTCGAATAGGAGGGACCTACGAGCAGTACTTC.

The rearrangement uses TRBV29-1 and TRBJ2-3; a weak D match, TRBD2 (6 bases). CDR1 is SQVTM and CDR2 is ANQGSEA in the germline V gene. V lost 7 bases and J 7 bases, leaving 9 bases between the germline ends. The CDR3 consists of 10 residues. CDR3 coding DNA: TGCAGCGGGGGGGAAAATACGCAGTATTTT. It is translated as CSGGENTQYF.